What follows are 10 T cell receptor beta chains derived from one specimen sequenced in a study of read filtering for tumor transcriptome and immune sequencing. Molecular barcoded adaptors covering alpha/delta and beta/gamma chains were used on 400 to 450 ng RNA. TCRdb reprocessed the reads via MiXCR and lists one record per CDR3 protein. The sample holds 100,000 to 150,000 distinct CDR3 sequences, less than 15% seen once. Sequencing was carried out using a population of CD138-negative cells sorted from bone marrow. The receptors derive from a donor aged 40 or over with multiple myeloma.

This clonotype was observed many times. This rearrangement joins TRBV7-6 to TRBJ2-7; 13 positions match TRBD2. Germline loops: CDR1 SGHVS, CDR2 FNYEAQ. This CDR3 is 18 amino acids long. The V and J ends lost 0 bases and 7 bases, in that order; junction bases with no gene match: 12. As DNA, the CDR3 is TGTGCCAGCAGCTTAGCTCCCGGGACTAGCGGGACTCTAGGGGAGCAGTACTTC. It specifies CASSLAPGTSGTLGEQYF.

In regard to this clonotype: An end of the junction does not agree with germline; a read error may underlie this. V usage is TRBV18 and J usage is TRBJ1-5; D gene ambiguous. The CDR3 length is 13 residues. The V gene's germline CDR1 is KGHSH and CDR2 LQKENI. The CDR3 sequence is CASSSGSNRPQHF. The DNA for the CDR3 is TGTGCCAGCTCATCTGGGAGCAATCGGCCCCAGCATTTT.

This clonotype was found many times. V gene TRBV7-2 combines with J gene TRBJ2-5; D may be TRBD2 (6 bases). The germline CDR1 and CDR2 sequences are SGHTA and FQGNSA. The CDR3 extends over 14 amino acids. Trimming removed 1 base at V and 5 bases at J, with 11 bases between. The CDR3 DNA is TGTGCCAGCAGCTTAGGTAGCGGCTGGGAGACCCAGTACTTC. Protein product: CASSLGSGWETQYF.

This clonotype was seen repeatedly, ten times or more. This chain uses TRBV11-3 with TRBJ2-1; 11 nucleotides line up with TRBD2. Germline lookup yields CDR1 SGHNT and CDR2 YENEEA. V trimming: 8 bases; J trimming: 4 bases; junction bases outside the gene matches: 10. The CDR3 runs to 16 residues. CDR3 nucleotide sequence: TGTGCCAGCTCTGCGGGACTAGCGGCACGATACAATGAGCAGTTCTTC. As protein: CASSAGLAARYNEQFF. The entire variable domain, with the rest obtained from reference TRBV11-3 and TRBJ2-1, is as follows: EAGVVQSPRYKIIEKKQPVAFWCNPISGHNTLYWYLQNLGQGPELLIRYENEEAVDDSQLPKDRFSAERLKGVDSTLKIQPAELGDSAVYLCASSAGLAARYNEQFFGPGTRLTVL.

This clonotype was recorded many times. The chain employs TRBV29-1 and TRBJ2-2; either TRBD1 or TRBD2 may supply D (7 bases each). V was trimmed by 3 bases and J by 2 bases, leaving 10 bases between them. CDR1 and CDR2 from the germline V gene are SQVTM and ANQGSEA. This CDR3 spans 14 amino acids. CDR3 DNA: TGCAGCGTTGACAGGGGGGGAAACACCGGGGAGCTGTTTTTT. This translates into CSVDRGGNTGELFF.

This clonotype was detected only a few times. The chain combines TRBV7-9 with TRBJ2-7, with 7 bases that match TRBD1. Unmatched junction bases numbered 6, after V lost 4 bases and J lost 0 bases. The CDR3 is 15 residues long. Germline CDR1 is SEHNR and CDR2 is FQNEAQ (reference sequence). The CDR3 loop is CASSSGQDISYEQYF. In DNA, the CDR3 is TGTGCCAGCAGCTCAGGACAGGATATCTCCTACGAGCAGTACTTC.

This clonotype was counted at least ten times. The CDR3, as DNA: TGCAGTGCTAGAGATCCCAGGGGTCATGGCAATGAGCAGTTCTTC. Protein product: CSARDPRGHGNEQFF. The V call is TRBV20-1, the J call TRBJ2-1, with D perhaps matching TRBD1 (6 bases). The CDR3 runs to 15 residues. Trimming removed 0 bases from V and 6 bases from J, with 15 bases in between. The V gene's germline CDR1 is DFQATT and CDR2 SNEGSKA (reference sequence).

This clonotype was recorded many times. The gene calls are TRBV4-2 and TRBJ2-1; 10 positions match TRBD2. J gave up 8 bases and V 1 base, and 5 bases lay outside the gene matches. The CDR3 has 15 amino acids. Germline V gene data show CDR1 as LGHNA and CDR2 as YNFKEQ. The chain's CDR3 is CASSQGASGSDEQFF. The CDR3 nucleotides read TGTGCCAGCAGCCAAGGGGCTAGCGGGAGCGATGAGCAGTTCTTC.

This clonotype was counted ten times or more. This chain joins TRBV15 and TRBJ2-1, with 9 nucleotides matching TRBD1. Trimming removed 0 bases from V and 9 bases from J; junction bases left unmatched: 9. This CDR3 has 16 amino acids. CDR1 is LNHNV and CDR2 is YYDKDF in the germline V gene (reference sequence). Written as DNA, the CDR3 is TGTGCCACCAGCAGAGAGCCGGGAACAGGGGGCCGTGAGCAGTTCTTC. It is translated as CATSREPGTGGREQFF.

This clonotype was seen at least ten times. V usage is TRBV7-6 and J usage is TRBJ2-7, with D perhaps matching TRBD2 (6 bases). The V gene lost 1 base and the J gene lost 4 bases, with 14 bases spanning the gap. This CDR3 has 15 residues. Per the germline V gene, CDR1 is SGHVS and CDR2 is FNYEAQ. The CDR3 here is CASSLGPGAGYEQYF. CDR3 coding DNA: TGTGCCAGCAGCTTAGGTCCTGGGGCGGGGTACGAGCAGTACTTC.